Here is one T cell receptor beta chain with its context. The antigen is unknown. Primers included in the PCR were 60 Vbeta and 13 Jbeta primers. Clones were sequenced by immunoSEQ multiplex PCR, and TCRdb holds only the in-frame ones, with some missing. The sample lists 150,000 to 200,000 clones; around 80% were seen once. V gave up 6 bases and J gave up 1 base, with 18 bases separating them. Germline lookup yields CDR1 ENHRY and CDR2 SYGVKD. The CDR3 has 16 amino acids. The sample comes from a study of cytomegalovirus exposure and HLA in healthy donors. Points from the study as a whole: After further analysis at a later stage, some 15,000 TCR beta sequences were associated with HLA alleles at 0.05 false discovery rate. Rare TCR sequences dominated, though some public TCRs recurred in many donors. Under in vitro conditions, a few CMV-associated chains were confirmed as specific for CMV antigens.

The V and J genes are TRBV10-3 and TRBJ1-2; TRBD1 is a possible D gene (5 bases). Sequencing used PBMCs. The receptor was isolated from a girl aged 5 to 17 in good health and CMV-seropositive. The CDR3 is CAISGGEGKHNYGYTF. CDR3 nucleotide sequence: TGTGCCATCAGCGGTGGGGAGGGGAAACATAACTATGGCTACACCTTC.